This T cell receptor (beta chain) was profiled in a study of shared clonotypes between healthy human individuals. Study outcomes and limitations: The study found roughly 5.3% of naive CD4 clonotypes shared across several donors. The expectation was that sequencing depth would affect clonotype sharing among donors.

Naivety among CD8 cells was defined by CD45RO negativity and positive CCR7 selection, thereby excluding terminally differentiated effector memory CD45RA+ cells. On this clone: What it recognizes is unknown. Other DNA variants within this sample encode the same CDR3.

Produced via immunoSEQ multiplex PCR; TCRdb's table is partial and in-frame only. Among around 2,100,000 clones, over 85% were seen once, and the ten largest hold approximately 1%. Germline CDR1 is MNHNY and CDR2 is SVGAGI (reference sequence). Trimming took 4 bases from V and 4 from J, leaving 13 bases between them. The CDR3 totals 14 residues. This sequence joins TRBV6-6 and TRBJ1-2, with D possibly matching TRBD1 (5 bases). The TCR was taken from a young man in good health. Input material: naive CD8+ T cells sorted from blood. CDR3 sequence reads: CASSSAGTGYGYTF. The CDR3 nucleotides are TGTGCCAGCAGTTCTGCCGGGACGGGCTATGGCTACACCTTC.